A selection of T cell receptor beta chains follows, all from one sample in a study of shared clonotypes between healthy human individuals. The method was immunoSEQ multiplex PCR; TCRdb's version includes in-frame clones alone and lacks a portion of them. Found here are about 980,000 clones, over 75% of them singletons; the top ten hold nearly 1.5%. The sample taken for sequencing was memory CD4+ T cells sorted from blood. These TCRs come from a man between 18 and 35 years old in good health. CDR3s include the opening cysteine and the closing phenylalanine or tryptophan. Fields, in order: J gene, D gene, clone size, V gene, CDR3 protein, CDR3 DNA. A D gene is named only where the DNA matches it firmly. Where a row states a size, it is once, few, many or the class of an expanded clone; other rows omit it.

J gene: TRBJ1-5; D gene: .; clone size: .; V gene: TRBV2; CDR3 protein: CASSERGLNQPQHF; CDR3 DNA: TGTGCCAGCAGTGAAAGGGGACTCAATCAGCCCCAGCATTTT
J gene: TRBJ2-5; D gene: .; clone size: .; V gene: TRBV4-1; CDR3 protein: CASSQGVGAGTQYF; CDR3 DNA: TGCGCCAGCAGCCAAGGGGTGGGGGCAGGGACCCAGTACTTC
J gene: TRBJ2-3; D gene: .; clone size: .; V gene: TRBV5-1; CDR3 protein: CASSKAPGPPSDTQYF; CDR3 DNA: TGCGCCAGCAGCAAAGCCCCCGGGCCGCCCTCCGATACGCAGTATTTT
J gene: TRBJ2-2; D gene: .; clone size: .; V gene: TRBV18; CDR3 protein: CASSPPGAPTGELFF; CDR3 DNA: TGTGCCAGCTCACCACCGGGGGCGCCCACCGGGGAGCTGTTTTTT
J gene: TRBJ2-7; D gene: TRBD1; clone size: once; V gene: TRBV25-1; CDR3 protein: CASSQGTAEQYF; CDR3 DNA: TGTGCCAGCAGCCAAGGGACAGCCGAGCAGTACTTC
J gene: TRBJ1-1; D gene: .; clone size: .; V gene: TRBV19; CDR3 protein: CASSIAPPTNTEAFF; CDR3 DNA: TGTGCCAGTAGTATAGCCCCCCCGACGAACACTGAAGCTTTCTTT
J gene: TRBJ1-2; D gene: .; clone size: many; V gene: TRBV7-9; CDR3 protein: CASSIDTNGYTF; CDR3 DNA: TGTGCCAGCAGCATAGACACCAATGGCTACACCTTC
J gene: TRBJ2-5; D gene: .; clone size: once; V gene: TRBV5-1; CDR3 protein: CASSLAGTLYQETQYF; CDR3 DNA: TGCGCCAGCAGCTTGGCGGGGACTCTGTACCAAGAGACCCAGTACTTC
J gene: TRBJ2-7; D gene: .; clone size: .; V gene: TRBV18; CDR3 protein: CASSPDGRTKYF; CDR3 DNA: TGTGCCAGCTCACCGGATGGACGGACTAAGTACTTC
J gene: TRBJ2-4; D gene: .; clone size: few; V gene: TRBV7-2; CDR3 protein: CASSPGREKGNIQYF; CDR3 DNA: TGTGCCAGCAGCCCTGGCCGGGAGAAAGGGAACATTCAGTACTTC
J gene: TRBJ2-7; D gene: .; clone size: .; V gene: TRBV18; CDR3 protein: CASSPGTLAAEQYF; CDR3 DNA: TGTGCCAGCTCACCTGGGACACTGGCTGCCGAGCAGTACTTC
J gene: TRBJ1-2; D gene: .; clone size: .; V gene: TRBV7-9; CDR3 protein: CASSLDSYGYTF; CDR3 DNA: TGTGCCAGCAGCTTAGACTCTTATGGCTACACCTTC
J gene: TRBJ2-7; D gene: .; clone size: .; V gene: TRBV10-3; CDR3 protein: CAISVGNYEQYF; CDR3 DNA: TGTGCCATCAGTGTAGGCAACTACGAGCAGTACTTC
J gene: TRBJ2-7; D gene: .; clone size: once; V gene: TRBV10-3; CDR3 protein: CAPLGGRGQYF; CDR3 DNA: TGTGCCCCCCTCGGAGGACGTGGGCAGTACTTC
J gene: TRBJ2-5; D gene: .; clone size: .; V gene: TRBV5-1; CDR3 protein: CASSLGTKQETQYF; CDR3 DNA: TGCGCCAGCAGCTTGGGGACTAAACAAGAGACCCAGTACTTC
J gene: TRBJ2-3; D gene: .; clone size: few; V gene: TRBV9; CDR3 protein: CASSERGTGGLTDTQYF; CDR3 DNA: TGTGCCAGCAGCGAGCGGGGGACAGGCGGTTTAACAGATACGCAGTATTTT
J gene: TRBJ1-4; D gene: .; clone size: few; V gene: TRBV28; CDR3 protein: CASSFSPVGSFWVTNEKLFF; CDR3 DNA: TGTGCCAGCAGTTTCTCGCCCGTGGGTAGCTTTTGGGTGACTAATGAAAAACTGTTTTTT
J gene: TRBJ2-1; D gene: TRBD2; clone size: .; V gene: TRBV30; CDR3 protein: CAWVTSGRTTYNEQFF; CDR3 DNA: TGTGCCTGGGTGACTAGCGGGAGAACAACCTACAATGAGCAGTTCTTC
J gene: TRBJ1-5; D gene: TRBD1; clone size: once; V gene: TRBV6-1; CDR3 protein: CASRTGQGRNQPQHF; CDR3 DNA: TGTGCCAGCCGTACGGGACAGGGTCGCAATCAGCCCCAGCATTTT
J gene: TRBJ1-2; D gene: .; clone size: few; V gene: TRBV20-1; CDR3 protein: CSASRQAGYTF; CDR3 DNA: TGCAGTGCTAGCCGACAGGCTGGCTACACCTTC
J gene: TRBJ1-4; D gene: .; clone size: .; V gene: TRBV7-9; CDR3 protein: CASSSWLLEGGEKLFF; CDR3 DNA: TGTGCCAGCAGCTCCTGGCTCTTGGAGGGAGGTGAAAAACTGTTTTTT